Listed below are T cell receptor beta chains from one sample, sequenced in a study of blood T cell repertoires in COVID-19. TCRdb's copy holds only in-frame clones and misses some; the assay was immunoSEQ multiplex PCR. The sample carries about 92,000 clones, around 85% recorded once. Sample: peripheral blood. The receptors originated from a human donor in a cohort sampled during active COVID-19. CDR3s include the opening cysteine and the closing phenylalanine or tryptophan. The D gene is left open where the match is weak. Clone size, where shown, is once, few, many, or a class for clones that have expanded.

>TRBV5-1|TRBJ2-5|TRBD2|15|.
TGCGCCAGCAGCTTATATAGCGGGTTCCAAGAGACCCAGTACTTC
CASSLYSGFQETQYF
>TRBV28|TRBJ2-5|TRBD1|13|.
TGTGCCAGCAGGCAGGGGGCGGTGGAGACCCAGTACTTC
CASRQGAVETQYF
>TRBV18|TRBJ2-7|TRBD2|15|once
TGTGCCAGCTCACGAGATAGCGGGGGGCAGGACGAGCAGTACTTC
CASSRDSGGQDEQYF
>TRBV19|TRBJ1-1|.|11|.
TGTGCCAGTAGTATAGGAGATCTAGCTTTCTTT
CASSIGDLAFF
>TRBV5-4|TRBJ2-5|.|11|.
TGTGCCAGCAGCTTCGGGGAGACCCAGTACTTC
CASSFGETQYF
>TRBV6-6|TRBJ2-3|.|14|.
TGTGCCAGCAGTTACGTGAGCGGCACAGATACGCAGTATTTT
CASSYVSGTDTQYF
>TRBV7-7|TRBJ2-5|TRBD2|15|.
TGTGCTAGCAGCTATTATAGCGGGGGGGCCGAGACCCAGTACTTC
CASSYYSGGAETQYF
>TRBV19|TRBJ2-7|.|14|.
TGTGCCAGTAATGTTAGGTGGGGACTCTACGAGCAGTACTTC
CASNVRWGLYEQYF
>TRBV6-5|TRBJ2-3|.|14|.
TGTGCCAGCAGTTACCAGGGCCAGCAGGATACGCAGTATTTT
CASSYQGQQDTQYF
>TRBV5-6|TRBJ2-4|.|16|.
TGTGCCAGCAGCTTGGGGGCGGGTTCTCCCAAAAACATTCAGTACTTC
CASSLGAGSPKNIQYF
>TRBV5-4|TRBJ1-5|TRBD1|16|.
TGTGCCAGCAGCCGGGGCCCCCAGGGGGCGCCTCAGCCCCAGCATTTT
CASSRGPQGAPQPQHF